The 32 T cell receptor beta chains listed next were all sequenced from one sample in a study of identical twins. One entry per CDR3 protein results from TCRdb running MiXCR on the 5' RACE reads. The repertoire consists of about 890,000 distinct CDR3 sequences, with approximately 13% occurring once and the leading ten covering around 1.5%. This same sample was also taken into another study, of yellow fever vaccine responses in identical twins.

The source material was PBMCs. Receptors were obtained from a woman between 18 and 29 years old in good health.

This chain connects TRBV24-1 to TRBJ2-7; possible D gene TRBD1, 5 bases. This CDR3 contains 13 residues. V lost 5 bases and J 3 bases, leaving 10 bases between the germline ends. Germline CDR1 reads KGHDR; CDR2 reads SFDVKD. DNA of the CDR3: TGTGCCACCAGTGTTGCAGGGCGCTACGAGCAGTACTTC. This encodes CATSVAGRYEQYF.

This clonotype was detected ten times or more. The genes are TRBV10-2 and TRBJ2-5; 8 bases match TRBD1. This CDR3 has 13 amino acids. Germline trimming cut 3 bases from V and 4 bases from J; bases unmatched to any gene: 1. CDR1 is WSHSY, CDR2 SAAADI, per germline. The CDR3 DNA reads as TGCGCCAGCAGTGAACAGGGGGGAGAGACCCAGTACTTC. It translates to CASSEQGGETQYF.

This sequence joins TRBV28 and TRBJ2-7; 7 nucleotides align to TRBD1. The CDR3 totals 14 residues. The germline gives CDR1 MDHEN, CDR2 SYDVKM. V gave up 5 bases and J gave up 0 bases; unmatched junction bases: 4. The CDR3, as DNA: TGTGCCAGCAGTAGACAGGGTGTCTCCTACGAGCAGTACTTC. Translating it yields CASSRQGVSYEQYF.

A few counts support this clonotype. V usage is TRBV18 and J usage is TRBJ1-3; D is unclear. The CDR3 has 17 amino acids. V was pared by 0 bases and J by 7 bases, with 19 bases between. The V gene's germline CDR1 is KGHSH and CDR2 LQKENI. In nucleotides, the CDR3 is TGTGCCAGCTCACCACCGGGTCCGGTCCTCAAGCCGAACACCATATATTTT. The encoded protein is CASSPPGPVLKPNTIYF.

This clonotype has more than one count but fewer than ten. This sequence joins TRBV5-1 and TRBJ2-2; D might be TRBD2 (5 bases). Deletions cut 4 bases from V and 4 bases from J, with 14 bases between. This CDR3 region has 15 residues. CDR1 and CDR2 from the germline V gene are SGHRS and YFSETQ. The DNA for the CDR3 is TGCGCCAGCAGCCGAGGGCCCGAACTCACCGGGGAGCTGTTTTTT. Residues: CASSRGPELTGELFF.

Only a few counts were recorded for this clonotype. V gene TRBV3-1 combines with J gene TRBJ2-2, with 8 bases lining up with TRBD2. Germline V CDR1 and CDR2: LGHDT, YNNKEL (reference sequence). After removal of 4 bases from V and 6 bases from J, the junction contained 10 bases not matched to a gene. The CDR3 length is 16 residues. The CDR3 region is CASSPNSGLEAGELFF. The CDR3 DNA follows: TGTGCCAGCAGCCCGAACTCGGGACTAGAGGCCGGGGAGCTGTTTTTT.

This clonotype was seen at least ten times. CDR3 protein: CASSPLRNTIYF. The DNA of the CDR3 is TGTGCCAGCAGTCCCCTCAGAAACACCATATATTTT. The rearrangement uses TRBV12-3 or TRBV12-4 and TRBJ1-3; D uncertain. V was pared by 5 bases and J by 5 bases, with 7 bases between. The CDR3 covers 12 residues.

This clonotype was found a few times. The chain links TRBV12-5 to TRBJ2-1; TRBD2 agrees at 11 bases. From germline, CDR1 is LGHNT and CDR2 FRNRAP. Unmatched junction bases numbered 8, after V lost 5 bases and J lost 8 bases. The CDR3 runs 15 residues. CDR3 in amino acids: CASGGETSGVDEQFF. CDR3 bases: TGTGCTAGTGGTGGAGAGACTAGCGGGGTCGATGAGCAGTTCTTC.

This clonotype has only a few counts. The chain carries TRBV13 and TRBJ2-3; 12 bases are a match to TRBD2. Germline V gives CDR1 PRHDT, CDR2 FYEKMQ (reference sequence). Losses at the gene ends were 3 bases for V and 3 bases for J; bases not matched to a gene: 4. The CDR3 is made up of 16 amino acids. The CDR3 bases are TGTGCCAGCAGCTTTAAGACTAGCGGGGGAACAGATACGCAGTATTTT. Translating gives CASSFKTSGGTDTQYF.

CDR3 region: CASEYRDNSPLHF. CDR3 DNA: TGTGCCAGCGAGTACAGAGATAATTCACCCCTCCACTTT. This chain joins TRBV2 and TRBJ1-6, with D hard to call. CDR3 length: 13 residues. The V and J ends lost 8 bases and 5 bases respectively, with 10 bases between them. The germline V gene has CDR1 SNHLY and CDR2 FYNNEI. Variable domain in full (rest from reference TRBV2 and TRBJ1-6): EPEVTQTPSHQVTQMGQEVILRCVPISNHLYFYWYRQILGQKVEFLVSFYNNEISEKSEIFDDQFSVERPDGSNFTLKIRSTKLEDSAMYFCASEYRDNSPLHFGNGTRLTVT.

The chain combines TRBV3-1 with TRBJ2-5; 7 nucleotides agree with TRBD2. The CDR3 length is 19 residues. CDR1 and CDR2 (germline): LGHDT, YNNKEL (reference sequence). Trimming at V came to 2 bases and at J to 2 bases, leaving 17 bases not matched to a gene. CDR3 loop: CASSQTAGRSNVVQETQYF. The CDR3 nucleotides read TGTGCCAGCAGCCAAACAGCGGGACGATCGAATGTTGTGCAAGAGACCCAGTACTTC.

This clonotype was seen a handful of times. The rearrangement links TRBV2 to TRBJ2-7, with D hard to call. The CDR3 has 10 amino acids. Germline lookup yields CDR1 SNHLY and CDR2 FYNNEI. Trimming took 7 bases from V and 5 from J, leaving 6 bases between them. The CDR3 sequence: CASMVHEQYF. Here the CDR3 DNA reads TGTGCCAGCATGGTCCACGAGCAGTACTTC.

This chain uses TRBV12-3 or TRBV12-4 with TRBJ2-6, with TRBD1 matching 8 bases. J lost 4 bases, V lost 3 bases, and 5 bases had no gene match. The CDR3 has 16 amino acids. CDR3 sequence: CASSLSGGPGANVLTF. Written as DNA, the CDR3 is TGTGCCAGCAGTTTGTCAGGGGGCCCCGGGGCCAACGTCCTGACTTTC.

The chain has TRBV4-1 and TRBJ2-5, with 7 bases that match TRBD2. V gave up 2 bases and J gave up 4 bases; unmatched junction bases: 16. Germline V CDR1 and CDR2: MGHRA, YSYEKL. CDR3 size: 18 residues. The CDR3: CASSQTPGTTAYGETQYF. CDR3 in DNA: TGCGCCAGCAGCCAAACCCCCGGGACTACCGCCTACGGAGAGACCCAGTACTTC.

This clonotype was observed a handful of times. Here the CDR3 DNA reads TGCAGTGCTAGAGAGGCCCCCAAGAGGGATGGCTACACCTTC. Amino acids: CSAREAPKRDGYTF. The chain couples TRBV20-1 to TRBJ1-2; D not certain. Between the trimmed V and J ends, which lost 0 bases and 6 bases, there was a span of 14 bases. Per germline, CDR1 DFQATT and CDR2 SNEGSKA (reference sequence). The CDR3 spans 14 residues.

This clonotype came up many times. V gene TRBV10-3 combines with J gene TRBJ2-7; 7 nucleotides agree with TRBD2. After removal of 8 bases from V and 0 bases from J, the junction contained 7 bases not matched to a gene. This CDR3 is built from 14 residues. Germline loops: CDR1 ENHRY, CDR2 SYGVKD. The CDR3 bases are TGTGCCATCCATAGCGGGTATAGCTCCTACGAGCAGTACTTC. It encodes CAIHSGYSSYEQYF.

V is TRBV24-1 and J is TRBJ2-3; TRBD1 agrees at 9 bases. V was pared by 4 bases and J by 2 bases, with 6 bases of the junction left unmatched. Germline-derived CDR1 and CDR2 are KGHDR and SFDVKD. This CDR3 comprises 16 residues. CDR3 sequence reads: CATSEATGGSTDTQYF. DNA for the CDR3: TGTGCCACCAGTGAAGCCACAGGGGGCTCCACAGATACGCAGTATTTT.

This clonotype was found a few times. V gene TRBV11-2 combines with J gene TRBJ2-5; D remains ambiguous. Between the trimmed V and J ends, which lost 5 bases and 7 bases, there was a span of 14 bases. This CDR3 spans 13 amino acids. CDR1 SGHAT and CDR2 FQNNGV come from the germline V gene. CDR3 region: CASSNIDFGTQYF. CDR3 in DNA: TGTGCCAGCAGCAACATCGATTTTGGGACCCAGTACTTC. Complete variable domain (other parts from reference TRBV11-2 and TRBJ2-5): EAGVAQSPRYKIIEKRQSVAFWCNPISGHATLYWYQQILGQGPKLLIQFQNNGVVDDSQLPKDRFSAERLKGVDSTLKIQPAKLEDSAVYLCASSNIDFGTQYFGPGTRLLVL.

This clonotype came up many times. The J gene is TRBJ1-2, the V gene TRBV29-1, with a weak D call TRBD1 (6 bases). The CDR3 consists of 13 residues. Germline lookup yields CDR1 SQVTM and CDR2 ANQGSEA. The CDR3 bases are TGCAGTGTCCGTCAGGGGTCGGACTATGGCTACACCTTC. Its translation: CSVRQGSDYGYTF. Based on the CDR3 plus reference TRBV29-1 and TRBJ1-2, the full variable domain is SAVISQKPSRDICQRGTSLTIQCQVDSQVTMMFWYRQQPGQSLTLIATANQGSEATYESGFVIDKFPISRPNLTFSTLTVSNMSPEDSSIYLCSVRQGSDYGYTFGSGTRLTVV.

This clonotype has more than one count but fewer than ten. The DNA of the CDR3 is TGTGCCAGCAGCCAAGTCGCGGGGGCTAGCGGGAATGAGCAGTTCTTC. It is translated as CASSQVAGASGNEQFF. The chain has TRBV7-2 and TRBJ2-1, with 8 bases that match TRBD2. The CDR3 is made up of 16 amino acids. V was pared by 5 bases and J by 7 bases, with 13 bases of the junction left unmatched. In germline, CDR1 is SGHTA, CDR2 FQGNSA.

This clonotype has more than one count but fewer than ten. V is TRBV10-2 and J is TRBJ2-2; D call uncertain. Trimming took off 2 bases at V and 1 base at J, with 5 bases between the two ends. Looked up from germline, CDR1 is WSHSY and CDR2 is SAAADI. The CDR3 consists of 14 residues. The CDR3 here is CASSELENTGELFF. CDR3 DNA sequence: TGCGCCAGCAGTGAGCTGGAGAACACCGGGGAGCTGTTTTTT.

This clonotype was counted a few times. The chain combines TRBV20-1 with TRBJ2-3, with TRBD2 matching 10 bases. This CDR3 has 15 amino acids. Trimming took 6 bases from V and 3 from J; bases not matched to a gene: 9. The germline CDR1 and CDR2 sequences are DFQATT and SNEGSKA (reference sequence). The CDR3 reads CSAETGTSVTDTQYF. CDR3 sequence (DNA): TGCAGTGCGGAAACCGGGACTAGCGTAACAGATACGCAGTATTTT.

The chain has TRBV28 and TRBJ2-1; D remains ambiguous. V lost 4 bases and J lost 6, with 25 bases in between. Germline CDR1 MDHEN, CDR2 SYDVKM. The CDR3 is 18 residues long. CDR3 nucleotide sequence: TGTGCCAGCAGTTCATTTGAATCTTGGCTCCAATCTCCCAATGAGCAGTTCTTC. Translating it yields CASSSFESWLQSPNEQFF.

This clonotype occurred many times. The rearrangement uses TRBV12-3 or TRBV12-4 and TRBJ1-1; the match to TRBD1 covers 9 bases. Trimming took 6 bases from V and 3 from J; bases not matched to a gene: 2. The CDR3 spans 13 residues. In DNA, the CDR3 is TGTGCCAGCAGGGGACAGGGTTACACTGAAGCTTTCTTT. Protein sequence: CASRGQGYTEAFF.

In its sample, this clonotype was seen a few times. The V and J genes are TRBV12-3 or TRBV12-4 and TRBJ2-5; TRBD2 aligns across 7 bases. V was pared by 1 base and J by 5 bases, with 7 bases of the junction left unmatched. The CDR3 covers 15 residues. CDR3 in DNA: TGTGCCAGCAGTTTAGGAGGCCGGGGAGGGGAGACCCAGTACTTC. This codes for CASSLGGRGGETQYF.

The table lists this clonotype with a few counts. The gene calls are TRBV10-3 and TRBJ1-1, with 8 positions matching TRBD1. The V and J ends lost 8 bases and 0 bases, in that order; junction bases with no gene match: 8. Germline V CDR1 and CDR2: ENHRY, SYGVKD. This CDR3 region has 15 residues. The chain's CDR3 is CAIQDRGGMNTEAFF. The CDR3 nucleotides are TGTGCCATCCAAGACAGGGGAGGAATGAACACTGAAGCTTTCTTT.

The chain employs TRBV4-1 and TRBJ2-1, with D perhaps given as TRBD1 or TRBD2 (6 bases each). The V end was cut by 4 bases, the J end by 0 bases, with 19 bases between. CDR1 is MGHRA and CDR2 is YSYEKL in the germline V gene. The CDR3 spans 18 residues. The chain's CDR3 is CASSLGPTGRSSYNEQFF. The DNA for the CDR3 is TGCGCCAGCAGCCTCGGCCCTACAGGGAGGAGCTCCTACAATGAGCAGTTCTTC.

The chain couples TRBV12-3 or TRBV12-4 to TRBJ2-5; TRBD1 is a possible D gene (5 bases). Trimming cost V 8 bases and J 4 bases, with 14 bases left between them. The CDR3 loop spans 13 amino acids. The CDR3 here is CASGRAGLETQYF. The DNA for the CDR3 is TGTGCCAGCGGCAGGGCCGGGTTAGAGACCCAGTACTTC.

The chain is built from TRBV18 and TRBJ2-7; D possibly corresponds to TRBD1 (5 bases). From germline, CDR1 is KGHSH and CDR2 LQKENI. V lost 3 bases and J lost 6, with 9 bases in between. This CDR3 region has 12 residues. The CDR3 loop reads CASSPGPGEQYV. The CDR3, as DNA: TGTGCCAGCTCACCGGGGCCGGGCGAGCAGTACGTC.

This clonotype was recorded many times. J is TRBJ2-7 and V is TRBV5-1, with D hard to call. The CDR3 has 13 residues. CDR1 and CDR2 (germline): SGHRS, YFSETQ. V lost 0 bases, J lost 0 bases, and 4 bases lay in between. DNA for the CDR3: TGCGCCAGCAGCTTGGAAGGCTCCTACGAGCAGTACTTC. This gives the protein CASSLEGSYEQYF. The complete variable domain, with remaining parts taken from reference TRBV5-1 and TRBJ2-7, reads KAGVTQTPRYLIKTRGQQVTLSCSPISGHRSVSWYQQTPGQGLQFLFEYFSETQRNKGNFPGRFSGRQFSNSRSEMNVSTLELGDSALYLCASSLEGSYEQYFGPGTRLTVT.

V gene TRBV20-1 combines with J gene TRBJ2-1; TRBD2 aligns across 14 bases. The ends lost 0 bases at V and 6 bases at J; junction bases unmatched: 4. Germline V gene lookup returns CDR1 DFQATT and CDR2 SNEGSKA (reference sequence). The CDR3 spans 16 residues. This chain's CDR3 is CSARDTGLAGGNEQFF. The CDR3, as DNA: TGCAGTGCTAGAGATACTGGACTAGCGGGAGGCAATGAGCAGTTCTTC.

This clonotype turned up a few times. In nucleotides, the CDR3 is TGTGCCAGCAGCGGCGCAGGGGGCGCGGTTTACGGCTACACCTTC. It translates to CASSGAGGAVYGYTF. The chain has TRBV7-9 and TRBJ1-2, with 8 nucleotides matching TRBD1. The CDR3 totals 15 residues. After removal of 5 bases from V and 8 bases from J, the junction contained 13 bases not matched to a gene. Germline V gives CDR1 SEHNR, CDR2 FQNEAQ (reference sequence).